The present entry profiles one T cell receptor beta chain with its context. Its antigen specificity is not known. No qualities accompany the bases; no much larger clone lies one base away. The library was made by the immunoSEQ multiplex PCR assay. TCRdb holds this immuneACCESS table with in-frame rearrangements only. Some clones are missing; in checked studies, unresolved V genes explain under half, and the rest has no known cause. The sample has roughly 75,000 clones on record, just over 90% of them singletons. 2% to 3% of the sample belongs to the ten largest clones. The data were obtained in a study of T cell changes during pregnancy in multiple sclerosis (dated by TCRdb to the late 2010s). Some background on the complete study: The study looked at changes in the T cell repertoire across pregnancy in women with multiple sclerosis.

V is pared back by 4 bases and J by 3 bases, with 11 bases lying between the germline termini. Including the terminal cysteine and phenylalanine, the CDR3 comprises 13 residues. This entry keeps only the CDR3 DNA: 39 bases, framed from base 1. The germline V gene gives CDR1 as SGDLS and CDR2 as YYNGEE. Recombination linked TRBV9 to TRBJ2-7, and perhaps TRBD2 as D gene, on 6 matching bases. The source was peripheral blood, collected after pregnancy. The clonotype was recovered from a female donor in good health, enrolled as a control in a pregnancy study. Here the CDR3 is given as CASSFGTHYEQYF. The sequenced DNA: TGTGCCAGCAGCTTTGGGACTCACTACGAGCAGTACTTC.